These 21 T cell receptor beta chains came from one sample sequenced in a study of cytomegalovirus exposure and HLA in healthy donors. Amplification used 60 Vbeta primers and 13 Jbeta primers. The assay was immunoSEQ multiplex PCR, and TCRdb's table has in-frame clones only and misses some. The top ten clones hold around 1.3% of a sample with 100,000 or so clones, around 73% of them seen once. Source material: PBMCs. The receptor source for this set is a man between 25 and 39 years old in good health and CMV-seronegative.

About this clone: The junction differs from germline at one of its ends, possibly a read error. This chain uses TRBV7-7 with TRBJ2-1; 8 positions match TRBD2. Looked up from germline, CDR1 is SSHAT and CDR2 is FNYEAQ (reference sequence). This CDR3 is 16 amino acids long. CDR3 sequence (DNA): TGTGCTAGCAGCTACGGGGGGGGGATACCCTACAATGAGCAGTTCTTC. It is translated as CASSYGGGIPYNEQFF.

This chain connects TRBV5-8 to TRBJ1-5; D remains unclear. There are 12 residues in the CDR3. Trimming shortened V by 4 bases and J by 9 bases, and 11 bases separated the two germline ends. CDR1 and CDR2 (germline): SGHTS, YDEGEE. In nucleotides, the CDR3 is TGTGCCAGCAGCCTACCAATGAGGCCCCAGCATTTT. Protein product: CASSLPMRPQHF.

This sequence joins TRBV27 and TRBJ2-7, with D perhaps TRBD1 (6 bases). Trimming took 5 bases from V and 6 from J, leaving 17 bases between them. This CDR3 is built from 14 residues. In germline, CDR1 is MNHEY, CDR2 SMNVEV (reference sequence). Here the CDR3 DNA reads TGTGCCAGCAGTAACACAGGGACGGGGACCGAGCAGTACTTC. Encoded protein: CASSNTGTGTEQYF.

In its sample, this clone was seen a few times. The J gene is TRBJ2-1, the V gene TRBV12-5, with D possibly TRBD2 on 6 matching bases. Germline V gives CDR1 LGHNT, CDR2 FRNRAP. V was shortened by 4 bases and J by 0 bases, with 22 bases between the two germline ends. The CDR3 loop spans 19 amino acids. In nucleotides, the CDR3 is TGTGCTAGTGGTTCAAACCTCATCCGGGGGACGAGCTCCTACAATGAGCAGTTCTTC. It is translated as CASGSNLIRGTSSYNEQFF. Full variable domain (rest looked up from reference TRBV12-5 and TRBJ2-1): DARVTQTPRHKVTEMGQEVTMRCQPILGHNTVFWYRQTMMQGLELLAYFRNRAPLDDSGMPKDRFSAEMPDATLATLKIQPSEPRDSAVYFCASGSNLIRGTSSYNEQFFGPGTRLTVL.

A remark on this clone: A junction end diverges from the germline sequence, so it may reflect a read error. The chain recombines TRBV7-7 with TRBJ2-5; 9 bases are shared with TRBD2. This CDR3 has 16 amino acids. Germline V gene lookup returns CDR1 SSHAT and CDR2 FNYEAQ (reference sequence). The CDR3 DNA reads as TGTGCTAGCAGCTTAGGTTTAGCGGGGGTTCAAGAGACCCAGTACTTC. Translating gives CASSLGLAGVQETQYF.

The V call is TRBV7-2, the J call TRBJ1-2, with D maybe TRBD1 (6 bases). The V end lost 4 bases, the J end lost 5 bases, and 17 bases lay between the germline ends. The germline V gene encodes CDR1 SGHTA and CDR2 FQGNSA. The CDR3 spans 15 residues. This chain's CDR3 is CASSSNAGQRYGYTF. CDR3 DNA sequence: TGTGCCAGCAGCTCAAACGCTGGACAGCGTTATGGCTACACCTTC.

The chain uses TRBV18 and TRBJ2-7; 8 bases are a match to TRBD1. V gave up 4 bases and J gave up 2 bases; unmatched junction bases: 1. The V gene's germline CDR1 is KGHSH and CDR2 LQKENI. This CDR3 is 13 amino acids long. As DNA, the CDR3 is TGTGCCAGCTCACAACAGGGGGCCTACGAGCAGTACTTC. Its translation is CASSQQGAYEQYF.

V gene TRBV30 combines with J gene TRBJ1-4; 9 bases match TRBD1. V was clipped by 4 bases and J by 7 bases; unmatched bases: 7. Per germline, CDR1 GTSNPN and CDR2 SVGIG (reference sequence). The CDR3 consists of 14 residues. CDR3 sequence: CAWTPGTGSEKLFF. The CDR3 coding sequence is TGTGCCTGGACCCCCGGGACAGGGAGTGAAAAACTGTTTTTT.

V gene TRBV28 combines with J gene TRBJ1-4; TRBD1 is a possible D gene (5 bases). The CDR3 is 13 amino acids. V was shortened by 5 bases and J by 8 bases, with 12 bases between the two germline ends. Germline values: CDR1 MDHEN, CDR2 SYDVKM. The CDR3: CASSAGRDEKLFF. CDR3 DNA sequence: TGTGCCAGCAGTGCCGGGAGGGACGAAAAACTGTTTTTT.

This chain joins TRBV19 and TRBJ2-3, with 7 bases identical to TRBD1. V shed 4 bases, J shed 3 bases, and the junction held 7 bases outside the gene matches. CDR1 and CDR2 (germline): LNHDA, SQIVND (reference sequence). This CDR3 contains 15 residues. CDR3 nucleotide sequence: TGTGCCAGTAGTACCCCCGGGACAGAGACAGATACGCAGTATTTT. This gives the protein CASSTPGTETDTQYF.

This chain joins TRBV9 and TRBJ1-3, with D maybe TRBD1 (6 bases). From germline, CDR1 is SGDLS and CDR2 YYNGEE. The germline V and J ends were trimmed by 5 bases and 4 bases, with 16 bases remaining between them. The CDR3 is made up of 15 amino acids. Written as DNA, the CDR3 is TGTGCCAGCAGTAACTACAGGGCAGCAGGAAACACCATATATTTT. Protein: CASSNYRAAGNTIYF.

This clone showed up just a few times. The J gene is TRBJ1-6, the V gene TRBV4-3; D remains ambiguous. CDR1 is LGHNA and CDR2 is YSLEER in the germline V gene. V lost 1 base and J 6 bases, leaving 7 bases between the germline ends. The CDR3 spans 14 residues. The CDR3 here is CASSQGRGNSPLHF. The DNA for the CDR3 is TGCGCCAGCAGCCAAGGACGGGGTAATTCACCCCTCCACTTT.

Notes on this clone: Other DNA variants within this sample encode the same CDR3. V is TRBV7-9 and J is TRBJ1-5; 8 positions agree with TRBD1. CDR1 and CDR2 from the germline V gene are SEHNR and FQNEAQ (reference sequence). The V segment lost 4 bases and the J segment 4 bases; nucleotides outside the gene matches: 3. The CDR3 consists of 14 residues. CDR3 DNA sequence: TGTGCCAGCAGCTCACAGGGGGGTAATCAGCCCCAGCATTTT. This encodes CASSSQGGNQPQHF.

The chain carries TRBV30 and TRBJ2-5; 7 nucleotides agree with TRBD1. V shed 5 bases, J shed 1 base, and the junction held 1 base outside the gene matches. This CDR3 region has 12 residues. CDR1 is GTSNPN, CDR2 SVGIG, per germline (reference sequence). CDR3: CAWDRAQETQYF. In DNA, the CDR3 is TGTGCCTGGGACAGGGCCCAAGAGACCCAGTACTTC.

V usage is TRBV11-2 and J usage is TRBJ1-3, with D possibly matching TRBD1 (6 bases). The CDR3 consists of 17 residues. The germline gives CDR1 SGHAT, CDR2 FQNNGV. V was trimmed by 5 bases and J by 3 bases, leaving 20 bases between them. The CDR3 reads CASSENYRVTGGNTIYF. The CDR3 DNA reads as TGTGCCAGCAGCGAAAACTACAGGGTTACGGGTGGAAACACCATATATTTT.

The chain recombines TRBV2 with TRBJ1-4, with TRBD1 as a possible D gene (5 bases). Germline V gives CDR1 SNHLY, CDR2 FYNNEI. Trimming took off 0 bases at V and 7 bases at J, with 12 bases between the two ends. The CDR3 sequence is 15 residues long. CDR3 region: CASSEAPGEGEKLFF. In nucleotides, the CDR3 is TGTGCCAGCAGTGAAGCGCCGGGGGAGGGTGAAAAACTGTTTTTT.

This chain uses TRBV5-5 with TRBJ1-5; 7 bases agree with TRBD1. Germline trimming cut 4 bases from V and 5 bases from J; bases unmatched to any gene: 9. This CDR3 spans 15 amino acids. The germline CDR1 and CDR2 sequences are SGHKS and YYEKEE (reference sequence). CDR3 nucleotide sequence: TGTGCCAGCAGCGGATCCCGGGACAGCTATCAGCCCCAGCATTTT. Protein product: CASSGSRDSYQPQHF.

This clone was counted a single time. In DNA, the CDR3 is TGTGCCAGCAGTGCCGTTTCTTTTGGGGGGGCGGAAGAGACCCAGTACTTC. This encodes CASSAVSFGGAEETQYF. The chain uses TRBV2 and TRBJ2-5; possible D gene TRBD2, 7 bases. CDR3 size: 17 residues. Trimming removed 4 bases from V and 3 bases from J, with 21 bases in between. Germline loops: CDR1 SNHLY, CDR2 FYNNEI.

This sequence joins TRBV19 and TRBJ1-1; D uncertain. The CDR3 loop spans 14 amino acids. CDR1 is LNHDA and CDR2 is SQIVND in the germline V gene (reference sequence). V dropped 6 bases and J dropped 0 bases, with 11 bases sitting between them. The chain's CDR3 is CASRVENLNTEAFF. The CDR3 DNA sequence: TGTGCCAGTAGAGTTGAGAACCTGAACACTGAAGCTTTCTTT.

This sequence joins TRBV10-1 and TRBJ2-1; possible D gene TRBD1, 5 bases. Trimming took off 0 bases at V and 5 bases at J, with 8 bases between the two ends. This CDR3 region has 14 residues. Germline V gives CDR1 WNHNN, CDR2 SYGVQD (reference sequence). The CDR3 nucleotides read TGCGCCAGCAGTGAGTCCTCAGGGAACAATGAGCAGTTCTTC. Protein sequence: CASSESSGNNEQFF.

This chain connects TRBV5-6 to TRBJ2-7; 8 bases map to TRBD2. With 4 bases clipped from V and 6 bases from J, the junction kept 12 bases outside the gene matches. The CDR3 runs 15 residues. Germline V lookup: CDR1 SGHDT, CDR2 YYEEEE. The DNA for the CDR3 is TGTGCCAGCAGCCCGGGGGGGGGACGGGCCTCCGAGCAGTACTTC. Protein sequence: CASSPGGGRASEQYF.